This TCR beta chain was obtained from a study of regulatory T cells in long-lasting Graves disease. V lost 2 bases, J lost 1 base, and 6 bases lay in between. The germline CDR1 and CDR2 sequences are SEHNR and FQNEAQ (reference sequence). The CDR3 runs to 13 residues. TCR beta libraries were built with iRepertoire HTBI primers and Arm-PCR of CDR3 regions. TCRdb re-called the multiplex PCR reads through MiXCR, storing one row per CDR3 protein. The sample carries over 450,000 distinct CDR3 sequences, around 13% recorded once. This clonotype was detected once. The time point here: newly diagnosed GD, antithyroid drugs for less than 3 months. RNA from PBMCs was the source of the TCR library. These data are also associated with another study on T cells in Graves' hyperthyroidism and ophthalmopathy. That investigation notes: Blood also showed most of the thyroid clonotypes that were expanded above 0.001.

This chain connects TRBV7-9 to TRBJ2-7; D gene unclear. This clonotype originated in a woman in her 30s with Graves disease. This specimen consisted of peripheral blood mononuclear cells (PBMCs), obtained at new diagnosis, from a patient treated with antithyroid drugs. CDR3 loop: CASSLIPSYEQYF. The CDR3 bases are TGTGCCAGCAGCTTAATACCTTCCTACGAGCAGTACTTC.